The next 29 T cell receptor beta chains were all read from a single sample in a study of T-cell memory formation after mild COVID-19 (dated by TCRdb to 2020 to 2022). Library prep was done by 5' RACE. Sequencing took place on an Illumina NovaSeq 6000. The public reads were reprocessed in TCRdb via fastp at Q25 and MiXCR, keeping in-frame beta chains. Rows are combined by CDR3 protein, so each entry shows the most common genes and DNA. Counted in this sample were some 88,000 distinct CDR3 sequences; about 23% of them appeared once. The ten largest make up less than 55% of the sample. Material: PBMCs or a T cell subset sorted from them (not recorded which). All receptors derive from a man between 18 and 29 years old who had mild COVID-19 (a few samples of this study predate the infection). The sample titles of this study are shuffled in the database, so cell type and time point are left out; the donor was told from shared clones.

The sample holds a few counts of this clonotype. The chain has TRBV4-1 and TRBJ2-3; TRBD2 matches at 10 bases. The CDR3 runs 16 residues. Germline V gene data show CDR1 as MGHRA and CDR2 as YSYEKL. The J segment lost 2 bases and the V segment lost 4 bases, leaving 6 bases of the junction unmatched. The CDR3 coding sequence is TGCGCCAGCAGCCGCCCCACTAGCGGGGTCACAGATACGCAGTATTTT. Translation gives CASSRPTSGVTDTQYF.

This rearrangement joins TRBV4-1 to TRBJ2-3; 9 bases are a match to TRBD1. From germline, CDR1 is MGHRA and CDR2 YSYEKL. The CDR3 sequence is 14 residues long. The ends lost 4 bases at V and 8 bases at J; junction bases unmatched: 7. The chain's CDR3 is CASSPTGGSGTQYF. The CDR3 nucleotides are TGCGCCAGCAGCCCGACAGGGGGGTCGGGTACGCAGTATTTT.

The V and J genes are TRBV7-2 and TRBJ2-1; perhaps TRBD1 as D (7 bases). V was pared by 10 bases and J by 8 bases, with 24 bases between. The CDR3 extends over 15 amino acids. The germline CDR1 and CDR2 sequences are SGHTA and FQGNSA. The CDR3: CAMGGKTGLEYEQFF. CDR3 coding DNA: TGTGCCATGGGGGGAAAGACAGGGTTGGAGTATGAGCAGTTCTTC.

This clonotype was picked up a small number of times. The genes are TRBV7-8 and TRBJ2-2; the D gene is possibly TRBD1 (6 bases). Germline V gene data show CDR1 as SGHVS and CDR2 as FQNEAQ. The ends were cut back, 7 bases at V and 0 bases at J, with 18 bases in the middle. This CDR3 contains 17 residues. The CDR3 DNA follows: TGTGCCAGCACCCTCGCCTTCGGGGACACGAACACCGGGGAGCTGTTTTTT. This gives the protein CASTLAFGDTNTGELFF.

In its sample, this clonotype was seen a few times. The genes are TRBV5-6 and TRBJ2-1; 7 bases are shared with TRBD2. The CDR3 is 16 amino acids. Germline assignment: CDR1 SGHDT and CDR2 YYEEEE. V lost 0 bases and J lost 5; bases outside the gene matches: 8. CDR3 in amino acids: CASSLAFGGTHNEQFF. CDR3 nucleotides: TGTGCCAGCAGCTTGGCTTTCGGGGGGACTCACAATGAGCAGTTCTTC.

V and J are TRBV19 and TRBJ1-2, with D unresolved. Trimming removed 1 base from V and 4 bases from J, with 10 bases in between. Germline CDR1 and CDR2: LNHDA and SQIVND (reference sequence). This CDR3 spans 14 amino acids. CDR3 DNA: TGTGCCAGTAGTATAGGAGCACAGCCCTATGGCTACACCTTC. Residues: CASSIGAQPYGYTF.

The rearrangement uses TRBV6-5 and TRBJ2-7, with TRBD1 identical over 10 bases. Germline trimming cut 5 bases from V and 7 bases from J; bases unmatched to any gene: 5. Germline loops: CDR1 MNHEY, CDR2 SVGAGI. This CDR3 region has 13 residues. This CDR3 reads CASSTGQGGEQYV. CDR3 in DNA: TGTGCCAGCAGTACCGGACAGGGGGGAGAGCAGTACGTC.

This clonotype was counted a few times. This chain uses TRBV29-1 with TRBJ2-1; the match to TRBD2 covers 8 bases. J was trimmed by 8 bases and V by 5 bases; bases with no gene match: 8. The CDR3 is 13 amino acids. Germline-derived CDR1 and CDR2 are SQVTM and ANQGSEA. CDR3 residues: CSVSPSSGYEQFF. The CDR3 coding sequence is TGCAGCGTTTCGCCCTCTAGCGGGTATGAGCAGTTCTTC.

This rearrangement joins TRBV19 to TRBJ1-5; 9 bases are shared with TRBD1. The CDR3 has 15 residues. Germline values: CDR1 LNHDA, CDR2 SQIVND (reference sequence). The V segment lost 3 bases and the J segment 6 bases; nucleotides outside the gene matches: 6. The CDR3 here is CASSILQGAAQPQHF. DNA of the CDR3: TGTGCCAGTAGTATCCTACAGGGGGCGGCTCAGCCCCAGCATTTT.

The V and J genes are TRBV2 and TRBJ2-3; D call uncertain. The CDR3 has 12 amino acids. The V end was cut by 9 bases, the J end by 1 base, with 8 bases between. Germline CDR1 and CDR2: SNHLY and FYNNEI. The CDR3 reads CASYKGTDTQYF. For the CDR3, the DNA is TGTGCCAGTTATAAGGGCACAGATACGCAGTATTTT.

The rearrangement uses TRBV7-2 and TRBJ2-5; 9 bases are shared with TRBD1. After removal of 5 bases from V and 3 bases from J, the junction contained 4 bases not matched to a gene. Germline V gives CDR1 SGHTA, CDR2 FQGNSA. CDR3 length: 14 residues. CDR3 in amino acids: CASSLTGGKETQYF. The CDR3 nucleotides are TGTGCCAGCAGCCTGACAGGGGGTAAAGAGACCCAGTACTTC.

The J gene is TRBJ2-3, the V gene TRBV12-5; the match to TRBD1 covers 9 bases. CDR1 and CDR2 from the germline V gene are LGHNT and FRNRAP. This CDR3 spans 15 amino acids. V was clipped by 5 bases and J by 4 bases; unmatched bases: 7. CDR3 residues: CASGTGTGSADTQYF. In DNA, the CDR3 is TGTGCTAGTGGTACCGGGACAGGGTCGGCAGATACGCAGTATTTT.

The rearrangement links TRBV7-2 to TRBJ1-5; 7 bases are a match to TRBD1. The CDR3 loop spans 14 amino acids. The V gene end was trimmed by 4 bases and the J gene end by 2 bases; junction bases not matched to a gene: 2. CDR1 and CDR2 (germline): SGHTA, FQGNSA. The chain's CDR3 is CASSSGTGNQPQHF. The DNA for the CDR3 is TGTGCCAGCAGCTCAGGGACAGGCAATCAGCCCCAGCATTTT.

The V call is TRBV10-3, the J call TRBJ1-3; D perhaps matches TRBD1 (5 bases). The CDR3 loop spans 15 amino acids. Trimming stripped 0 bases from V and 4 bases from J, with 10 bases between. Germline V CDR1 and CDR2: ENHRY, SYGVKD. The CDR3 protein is CAISESGALGNTIYF. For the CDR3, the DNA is TGTGCCATCAGTGAGTCTGGGGCGTTGGGAAACACCATATATTTT.

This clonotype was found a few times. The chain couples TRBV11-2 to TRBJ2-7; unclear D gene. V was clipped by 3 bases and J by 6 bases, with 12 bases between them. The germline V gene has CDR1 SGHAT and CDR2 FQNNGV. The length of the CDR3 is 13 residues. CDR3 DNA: TGTGCCAGCAGCTTCCCCCGCGGTTTCGAGCAGTACTTC. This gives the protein CASSFPRGFEQYF.

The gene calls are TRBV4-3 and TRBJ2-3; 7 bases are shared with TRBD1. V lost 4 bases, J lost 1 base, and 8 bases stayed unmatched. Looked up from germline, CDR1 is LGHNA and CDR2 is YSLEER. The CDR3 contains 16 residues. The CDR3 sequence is CASSPWTGRRTDTQYF. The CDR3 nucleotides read TGCGCCAGCAGCCCCTGGACAGGCCGCCGCACAGATACGCAGTATTTT.

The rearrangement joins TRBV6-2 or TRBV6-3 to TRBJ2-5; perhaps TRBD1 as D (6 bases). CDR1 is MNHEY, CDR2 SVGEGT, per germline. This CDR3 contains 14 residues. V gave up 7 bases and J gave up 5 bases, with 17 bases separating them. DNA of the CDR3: TGTGCCAGCACCGCCAGCCAGGGGCCGGAGACCCAGTACTTC. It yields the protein CASTASQGPETQYF.

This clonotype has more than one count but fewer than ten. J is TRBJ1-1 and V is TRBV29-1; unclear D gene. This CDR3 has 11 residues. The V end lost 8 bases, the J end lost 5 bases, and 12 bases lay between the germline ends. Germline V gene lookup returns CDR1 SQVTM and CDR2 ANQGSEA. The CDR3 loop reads CSPESATEAFF. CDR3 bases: TGCAGCCCTGAAAGCGCTACTGAAGCTTTCTTT.

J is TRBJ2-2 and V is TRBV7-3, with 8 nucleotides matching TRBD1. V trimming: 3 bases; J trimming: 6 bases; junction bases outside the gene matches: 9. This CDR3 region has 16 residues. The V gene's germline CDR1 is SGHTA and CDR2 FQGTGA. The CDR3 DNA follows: TGTGCCAGCAGCTTGGTCTTGGGACAGGTCCCCGGGGAGCTGTTTTTT. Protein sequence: CASSLVLGQVPGELFF.

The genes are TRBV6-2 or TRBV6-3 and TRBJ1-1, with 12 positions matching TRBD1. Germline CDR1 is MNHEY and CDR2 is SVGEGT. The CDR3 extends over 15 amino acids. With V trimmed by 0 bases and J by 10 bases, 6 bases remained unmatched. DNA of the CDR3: TGTGCCAGCAGTTACTCACCCGGGACAGGGGGCCGAGCTTTCTTT. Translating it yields CASSYSPGTGGRAFF.

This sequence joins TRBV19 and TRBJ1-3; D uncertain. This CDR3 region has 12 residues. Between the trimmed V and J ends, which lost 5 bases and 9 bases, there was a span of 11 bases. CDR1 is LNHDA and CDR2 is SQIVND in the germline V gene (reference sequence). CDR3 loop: CASSPPGSTIYF. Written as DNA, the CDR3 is TGTGCCAGTAGTCCCCCCGGATCCACCATATATTTT.

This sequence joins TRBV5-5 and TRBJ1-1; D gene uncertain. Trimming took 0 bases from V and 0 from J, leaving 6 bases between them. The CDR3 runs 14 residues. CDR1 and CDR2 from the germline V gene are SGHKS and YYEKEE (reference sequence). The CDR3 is CASSLGSLNTEAFF. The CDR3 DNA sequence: TGTGCCAGCAGCTTGGGCAGCCTGAACACTGAAGCTTTCTTT.

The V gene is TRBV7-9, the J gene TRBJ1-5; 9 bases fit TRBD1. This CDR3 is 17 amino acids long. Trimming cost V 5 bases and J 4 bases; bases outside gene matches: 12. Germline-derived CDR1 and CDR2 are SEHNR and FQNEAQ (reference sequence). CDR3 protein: CASSRGTGPGINQPQHF. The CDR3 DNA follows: TGTGCCAGCAGCCGCGGGACAGGGCCGGGTATTAATCAGCCCCAGCATTTT.

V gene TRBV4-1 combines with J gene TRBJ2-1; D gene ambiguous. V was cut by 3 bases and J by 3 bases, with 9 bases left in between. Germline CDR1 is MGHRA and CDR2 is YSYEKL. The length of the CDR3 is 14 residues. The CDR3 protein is CASSQKTDYNEQFF. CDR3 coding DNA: TGCGCCAGCAGCCAGAAGACTGACTACAATGAGCAGTTCTTC.

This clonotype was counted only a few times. CDR3 protein: CASSSPTGTGAADTQYF. CDR3 bases: TGTGCCAGCAGCTCGCCGACCGGGACAGGGGCAGCAGATACGCAGTATTTT. The chain employs TRBV7-8 and TRBJ2-3, with 10 positions matching TRBD1. J lost 4 bases, V lost 4 bases, and 11 bases had no gene match. Germline loops: CDR1 SGHVS, CDR2 FQNEAQ. This CDR3 is built from 17 residues.

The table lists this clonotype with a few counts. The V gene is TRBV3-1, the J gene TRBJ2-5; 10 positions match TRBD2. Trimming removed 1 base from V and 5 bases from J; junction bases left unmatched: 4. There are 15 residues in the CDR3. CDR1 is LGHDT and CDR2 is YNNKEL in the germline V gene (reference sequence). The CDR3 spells CASSQVAGGMETQYF. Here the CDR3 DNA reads TGTGCCAGCAGCCAAGTAGCGGGGGGAATGGAGACCCAGTACTTC.

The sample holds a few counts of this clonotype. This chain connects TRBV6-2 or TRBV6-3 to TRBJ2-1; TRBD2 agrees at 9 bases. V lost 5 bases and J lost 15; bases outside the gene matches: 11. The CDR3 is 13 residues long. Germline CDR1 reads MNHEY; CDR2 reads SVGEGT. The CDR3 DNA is TGTGCCAGCAGTATAGCGGGGGCCGCCGGCCTGTTCTTC. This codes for CASSIAGAAGLFF.

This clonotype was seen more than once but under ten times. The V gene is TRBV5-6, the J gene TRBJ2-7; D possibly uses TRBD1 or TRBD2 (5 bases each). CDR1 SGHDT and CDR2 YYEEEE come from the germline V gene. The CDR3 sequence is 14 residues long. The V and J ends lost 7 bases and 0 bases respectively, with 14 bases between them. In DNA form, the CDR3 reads TGTGCCAGCGGACACGGGACCTACTCCTACGAGCAGTACTTC. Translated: CASGHGTYSYEQYF.

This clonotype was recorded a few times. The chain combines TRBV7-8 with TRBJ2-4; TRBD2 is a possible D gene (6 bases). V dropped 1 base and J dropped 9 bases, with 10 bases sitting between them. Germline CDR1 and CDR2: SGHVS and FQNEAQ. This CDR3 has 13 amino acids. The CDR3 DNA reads TGTGCCAGCAGCTTAGGGGGGGATCCCATTCAGTACTTC. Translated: CASSLGGDPIQYF.